This is a list of T cell receptor beta chains from one sample in a study of identical twins. TCRdb ran MiXCR on the 5' RACE reads and lists one entry per CDR3 protein. This table holds some 100,000 distinct CDR3 sequences, 5.9% found once. Sequenced material: memory T cells sorted from blood. The receptor source for this set is a woman aged 50 to 60 in good health. The CDR3 runs from the conserved cysteine through the conserved F or W. Each record gives: V gene, J gene, D gene, clone size, CDR3 DNA, CDR3 protein. The D gene is left open where the match is weak. Not all rows give a size; the values are once, few, many and, for expanded clones, a class.

TRBV29-1	TRBJ2-1	TRBD2	many	TGCAGCGCTAATCCGGGACTAGCGGTCTACAATGAGCAGTTCTTC	CSANPGLAVYNEQFF
TRBV11-3	TRBJ2-1	TRBD2	many	TGTGCCAGCAGCCCACCGGGAGGCTCCTACAATGAGCAGTTCTTC	CASSPPGGSYNEQFF
TRBV14	TRBJ2-1	NA	many	TGTGCCAGCAGCCAAGATCTCCTGGCCGAGCAGTTCTTC	CASSQDLLAEQFF
TRBV5-1	TRBJ2-2	NA	few	TGCGCCAGCACGCGACATGGAAGCCACACCGGGGAGCTGTTTTTT	CASTRHGSHTGELFF
TRBV18	TRBJ2-7	TRBD1	many	TGTGCCAGCTCACCTTCGACAGGGGAGGCTGGCGAGCAGTACTTC	CASSPSTGEAGEQYF
TRBV29-1	TRBJ1-2	NA	NA	TGCAGCGTGCTCCAGGGGTATGGCTACACCTTC	CSVLQGYGYTF
TRBV11-3	TRBJ1-4	NA	few	TGTGCCAGCAGCCCGACTTTCCGTGGCGGCTCAACTAATGAAAAACTGTTTTTT	CASSPTFRGGSTNEKLFF
TRBV20-1	TRBJ1-1	NA	many	TGCAGTGCTAGAGATCTAACAGGGACTGAAGCTTTCTTT	CSARDLTGTEAFF
TRBV5-1	TRBJ2-7	TRBD2	few	TGCGCCAGCAGCTCGGGACTAGCGGGAGTGGGGGATTACTACGAGCAGTACTTC	CASSSGLAGVGDYYEQYF
TRBV5-1	TRBJ1-5	NA	many	TGCGCCAGCAGCTTGGTGGGTTCCCCGGGTCAGCCCCAGCATTTT	CASSLVGSPGQPQHF
TRBV27	TRBJ1-2	TRBD1	many	TGTGCCAGCAGTTTACGTAGGGGACAGGCTCAAGATAACTATGGCTACACCTTC	CASSLRRGQAQDNYGYTF
TRBV5-1	TRBJ2-1	NA	many	TGCGCCAGCAGCACCGGGACATGGAAGCAGTTCTTC	CASSTGTWKQFF
TRBV5-1	TRBJ1-2	NA	many	TGCGCCAGCAGTGAGTTACGGGCTGGCTACACCTTC	CASSELRAGYTF
TRBV5-1	TRBJ2-3	NA	NA	TGCGCCAGCAGCTTGGAGGCAGGGACAGATACGCAGTATTTT	CASSLEAGTDTQYF
TRBV19	TRBJ1-5	TRBD1	NA	TGTGCCAGTACCCACAGGGGGATAAATCAGCCCCAGCATTTT	CASTHRGINQPQHF
TRBV7-9	TRBJ2-3	TRBD2	NA	TGTGCCAGCATTCCAGCGGGATTGTCAGATACGCAGTATTTT	CASIPAGLSDTQYF
TRBV20-1	TRBJ2-5	TRBD1	many	TGCAGTGCCCCACTGTGGGGCTTGGACAGGGATGGGGAGACCCAGTACTTC	CSAPLWGLDRDGETQYF
TRBV3-1	TRBJ2-2	NA	many	TGTGCCAGCAGCCAAGAAGTAGCGAACACCGGGGAGCTGTTTTTT	CASSQEVANTGELFF
TRBV30	TRBJ2-3	TRBD2	NA	TGTGCCTGGAGTGTTATGAGCGGGGCAGATACGCAGTATTTT	CAWSVMSGADTQYF
TRBV7-8	TRBJ2-3	NA	NA	TGTGCCAGCAGCTTCCCATGGGGTACGCAGTATTTT	CASSFPWGTQYF
TRBV30	TRBJ1-3	NA	NA	TGTGCCTGGTCCAGGAGCTCTGGAAACACCATATATTTT	CAWSRSSGNTIYF
TRBV7-9	TRBJ1-3	NA	many	TGTGCCAGCAGGCCCGCCGGGGCAGGAAACACCATATATTTT	CASRPAGAGNTIYF
TRBV30	TRBJ2-3	TRBD1	many	TGTGCCTGGACGGACAGGCTAAGCACAGATACGCAGTATTTT	CAWTDRLSTDTQYF
TRBV5-6	TRBJ2-2	TRBD1	medium-sized	TGTGCCAGCAGCCGACAGGGACAAAACACCGGGGAGCTGTTTTTT	CASSRQGQNTGELFF
TRBV3-1	TRBJ2-3	TRBD2	few	TGTGCCAGCAGCCAAGACCCCACACTAGCGGGAGGGAGCACAGATACGCAGTATTTT	CASSQDPTLAGGSTDTQYF
TRBV5-1	TRBJ2-1	TRBD1	many	TGCGCCAGCAGCTTGGGGGACAGCTACAATGAGCAGTTCTTC	CASSLGDSYNEQFF
TRBV5-4	TRBJ2-4	TRBD2	NA	TGTGCCAGCAGTTTTTCCCCTAGCGGGAGTGCCAAAAACATTCAGTACTTC	CASSFSPSGSAKNIQYF
TRBV14	TRBJ1-1	NA	NA	TGTGCCAGCAGCCAAGATGGGAGGTACACTGAAGCTTTCTTT	CASSQDGRYTEAFF
TRBV7-9	TRBJ2-5	TRBD2	many	TGTGCCAGCAGCCTCGGACTAGCGGGAGGGGCCCAGTACTTC	CASSLGLAGGAQYF
TRBV6-1	TRBJ1-6	TRBD1	NA	TGTGCCAGCAGTTTACAGGGATTGGGACAGCGATCCCTCCACTTT	CASSLQGLGQRSLHF
TRBV25-1	TRBJ2-2	TRBD2	many	TGTGCCAGCAGTGGGGGACGGGGGGCCGGGGAGCTGTTTTTT	CASSGGRGAGELFF
TRBV5-6	TRBJ1-1	NA	many	TGTGCCAGCAGCACGCCGGAACCCATGAACACTGAAGCTTTCTTT	CASSTPEPMNTEAFF
TRBV2	TRBJ1-1	TRBD1	many	TGTGCCAGCAGTGGAAGGGACAGGGGCACTGAAGCTTTCTTT	CASSGRDRGTEAFF
TRBV12-3/TRBV12-4	TRBJ1-2	NA	many	TGTGCCAGCAGTTTAGGTCAGGGTTATTATGGCTACACCTTC	CASSLGQGYYGYTF
TRBV7-8	TRBJ1-2	NA	many	TGTGCCAGCAGCTCGAGGACAGCTAACTATGGCTACACCTTC	CASSSRTANYGYTF
TRBV5-1	TRBJ1-1	NA	many	TGCGCCAGCAGCCCGGACACGGATAGCGCTGAAGCTTTCTTT	CASSPDTDSAEAFF
TRBV20-1	TRBJ2-7	TRBD2	many	TGCAGTGCTAGAAGGCGAGGGAGGGCCACGGGCGAGCAGTACTTC	CSARRRGRATGEQYF
TRBV12-3/TRBV12-4	TRBJ1-3	NA	many	TGTGCCAGCAGTTCGGATCGGCAGAGCTCTGGAAACACCATATATTTT	CASSSDRQSSGNTIYF
TRBV19	TRBJ1-6	NA	NA	TGTGCCAGTAGTTCCCAGGGGTTACGCGGAGATAATTCACCCCTCCACTTT	CASSSQGLRGDNSPLHF
TRBV7-9	TRBJ1-2	NA	many	TGTGCCAGCAGCCCCCTGCCAGCAGCAAGCTATGGCTACACCTTC	CASSPLPAASYGYTF
TRBV12-3/TRBV12-4	TRBJ1-3	NA	many	TGTGCCAGCAGTCCCTCCAGGGGAAACACCATATATTTT	CASSPSRGNTIYF